This passage covers 6 T cell receptor beta chains from one sample sequenced in a study of T cell clonality in common variable immunodeficiency. Profiled with immunoSEQ multiplex PCR; TCRdb holds only in-frame clones, not every one. Sampling found 15,000 to 20,000 clones, none seen once. Study conclusions and caveats: In common variable immunodeficiency, TCR beta chains reportedly carried fewer deletions and N-nucleotide insertions.

Antigens of these TCRs are unknown. The sample taken for sequencing was peripheral blood mononuclear cells. These receptors all come from a human donor with common variable immunodeficiency.

This clone was observed a handful of times. The CDR3 is cut off 3 residues early in the read; its end comes from the germline J gene. The chain employs TRBV19 and TRBJ1-1; maybe TRBD1 (5 bases). Germline V gene data show CDR1 as LNHDA and CDR2 as SQIVND (reference sequence). Trimming stripped 1 base from V and 4 bases from J, with 10 bases between. This CDR3 is built from 14 residues. The CDR3 spells CASSIGGFGTEAFF. CDR3 DNA (partial): TGTGCCAGTAGTATAGGGGGCTTCGGCACTGAA. Using reference TRBV19 and TRBJ1-1 for the parts outside the CDR3, the full variable domain is DGGITQSPKYLFRKEGQNVTLSCEQNLNHDAMYWYRQDPGQGLRLIYYSQIVNDFQKGDIAEGYSVSREKKESFPLTVTSAQKNPTAFYLCASSIGGFGTEAFFGQGTRLTVV.

This clone was counted at least ten times. The missing CDR3 end, 3 residues past where the read stops, is filled in from the germline J gene. The same CDR3 can be traced to other DNA sequences in this sample. V is TRBV5-1 and J is TRBJ2-3, with 7 bases matching TRBD2. This CDR3 has 14 amino acids. Germline lookup yields CDR1 SGHRS and CDR2 YFSETQ. Unmatched junction bases numbered 4, after V lost 0 bases and J lost 6 bases. Incomplete CDR3 DNA: TGCGCCAGCAGCTTGGGGCAGGGAGGGGATACG. It translates to CASSLGQGGDT. The full CDR3 protein reads CASSLGQGGDTQYF. Looking up the rest from reference TRBV5-1 and TRBJ2-3 gives the full variable domain: KAGVTQTPRYLIKTRGQQVTLSCSPISGHRSVSWYQQTPGQGLQFLFEYFSETQRNKGNFPGRFSGRQFSNSRSEMNVSTLELGDSALYLCASSLGQGGDTQYFGPGTRLTVL.

This clone was seen only a few times. Coverage ceases 3 residues before the CDR3 finishes, and the germline J gene fills in the end. This sequence joins TRBV11-2 and TRBJ1-2; TRBD1 agrees at 8 bases. Germline CDR1 is SGHAT and CDR2 is FQNNGV. The trim removed 5 bases at V and 7 bases at J, leaving 12 bases unmatched. The length of the CDR3 is 15 residues. The sequenced CDR3 bases are TGTGCCAGCAGCCGAAAACCAGGGGGCGCGGGTGGC. This codes for CASSRKPGGAGG. The whole CDR3 protein is CASSRKPGGAGGYTF.

In this sample, this clone turned up many times. The read terminates 3 residues ahead of where the CDR3 ends, so the germline J gene completes it. The rearrangement uses TRBV7-3 and TRBJ2-3; 8 bases are shared with TRBD2. The junction had 5 bases not matched to a gene; V was cut back by 5 bases and J by 1 base. CDR1 is SGHTA and CDR2 is FQGTGA in the germline V gene. The length of the CDR3 is 15 residues. CDR3 loop: CASSPRAGGTDTQYF. Incomplete CDR3 DNA: TGTGCCAGCAGCCCCCGAGCGGGAGGCACAGATACG.

This clone has a handful of counts. The read gets to within 3 residues of the CDR3 end, and the germline J gene fills in the rest. The V and J genes are TRBV6-4 and TRBJ2-4; D might be TRBD1 or TRBD2, each matching 5 bases. Germline CDR1 reads MRHNA; CDR2 reads SNTAGT. Trimming took 6 bases from V and 8 from J, leaving 14 bases between them. The CDR3 is 13 amino acids. Incomplete CDR3 DNA: TGTGCCAGCAGCCGAGGGGCCGAGGACATT. It encodes CASSRGAEDI. In full, the CDR3 reads CASSRGAEDIQYF.

A few counts support this clone. Read coverage stops 3 residues before the CDR3 terminus; the germline J gene supplies the remainder. The chain combines TRBV19 with TRBJ1-2; D may be TRBD1 (6 bases). The length of the CDR3 is 11 residues. The germline V gene has CDR1 LNHDA and CDR2 SQIVND (reference sequence). Between the trimmed V and J ends, which lost 9 bases and 6 bases, there was a span of 11 bases. The DNA read from the CDR3 is TGTGCCAGATACAGGGCTGATGGC. Translating it yields CARYRADG. The entire CDR3 protein is CARYRADGYTF.